This is a list of T cell receptor beta chains from one sample in a study of blood T cell repertoires in COVID-19. Produced via immunoSEQ multiplex PCR; TCRdb's table is partial and in-frame only. The sample yields about 200,000 clones, 80% to 90% seen once. The sequenced sample consisted of PBMCs or T cells enriched from blood (not recorded which). The receptor set was obtained from a man aged 35 to 55 who had recovered from COVID-19. CDR3s include the opening cysteine and the closing phenylalanine or tryptophan. D genes are given only for firm matches. Clone size is stated in some rows and not others, as once, few, many or a class when expanded.

j_call: TRBJ1-2
d_call: NA
clone_size: once
v_call: TRBV7-2
cdr3_nt: TGTGCCAGCAGCTCATACGGGATATCGGGCTATGGCTACACCTTC
cdr3_aa: CASSSYGISGYGYTF

j_call: TRBJ2-3
d_call: NA
clone_size: few
v_call: TRBV7-2
cdr3_nt: TGTGCCAGCAGCTTAGCCTGGGACTTGGGACCAGATACGCAGTATTTT
cdr3_aa: CASSLAWDLGPDTQYF

j_call: TRBJ2-3
d_call: NA
clone_size: NA
v_call: TRBV18
cdr3_nt: TGTGCCAGCTCACCGTCCTCTCGGGAGCAGTATTTT
cdr3_aa: CASSPSSREQYF

j_call: TRBJ1-5
d_call: TRBD1
clone_size: NA
v_call: TRBV2
cdr3_nt: TGTGCCAGCAGACCCGGACAGGCGCCTAATCAGCCCCAGCATTTT
cdr3_aa: CASRPGQAPNQPQHF

j_call: TRBJ2-1
d_call: NA
clone_size: few
v_call: TRBV24-1
cdr3_nt: TGTGCCACCCCCTCCGAGGAGTTAGCCGATGAGCAGTTCTTC
cdr3_aa: CATPSEELADEQFF

j_call: TRBJ2-3
d_call: TRBD2
clone_size: NA
v_call: TRBV28
cdr3_nt: TGTGCCAGCAGTACAGTAGCGGGAGTGGGAGACACAGATACGCAGTATTTT
cdr3_aa: CASSTVAGVGDTDTQYF

j_call: TRBJ1-2
d_call: NA
clone_size: NA
v_call: TRBV18
cdr3_nt: TGTGCCAGCTCACGGCGGAACTATGGCTACACCTTC
cdr3_aa: CASSRRNYGYTF

j_call: TRBJ2-2
d_call: TRBD2
clone_size: NA
v_call: TRBV4-2
cdr3_nt: TGTGCCAGCAGCCCGCTAGCGGGGCAGGGCGGGGAGCTGTTTTTT
cdr3_aa: CASSPLAGQGGELFF

j_call: TRBJ1-3
d_call: NA
clone_size: once
v_call: TRBV6-6
cdr3_nt: TGTGCCAGCAGTTACTCTCGAGAGGGAGGCGGAAACACCATATATTTT
cdr3_aa: CASSYSREGGGNTIYF

j_call: TRBJ2-2
d_call: TRBD1
clone_size: few
v_call: TRBV27
cdr3_nt: TGTGCCAGCAGTCTAAGGGACAGCAGCGGGGAGCTGTTTTTT
cdr3_aa: CASSLRDSSGELFF

j_call: TRBJ1-2
d_call: NA
clone_size: NA
v_call: TRBV7-2
cdr3_nt: TGTGCCAGCAGCTTAGCGAACCCGGGAGGCTACACCTTC
cdr3_aa: CASSLANPGGYTF

j_call: TRBJ1-5
d_call: NA
clone_size: NA
v_call: TRBV6-2/TRBV6-3
cdr3_nt: TGTGCCAGCAGTTATTCCCCGGGGAGGCGCAGCCAGCCCCAGCATTTT
cdr3_aa: CASSYSPGRRSQPQHF

j_call: TRBJ1-2
d_call: TRBD1
clone_size: NA
v_call: TRBV27
cdr3_nt: TGTGCCAGCCGGGACAGGGGGCGCCTAGGTGGCTACACCTTC
cdr3_aa: CASRDRGRLGGYTF

j_call: TRBJ2-1
d_call: NA
clone_size: NA
v_call: TRBV14
cdr3_nt: TGTGCCAGCAGCCGTCAGGGGCCGGGTGAGCAGTTCTTC
cdr3_aa: CASSRQGPGEQFF

j_call: TRBJ1-2
d_call: TRBD1
clone_size: NA
v_call: TRBV19
cdr3_nt: TGTGCCAGTAGTAACCGGGACAGGCTTGATGGCTACACCTTC
cdr3_aa: CASSNRDRLDGYTF

j_call: TRBJ2-2
d_call: TRBD2
clone_size: NA
v_call: TRBV4-2
cdr3_nt: TGTGCCAGCAGCCAAGCCCATGGCGGGACTAGCGGTCTAAGAGGAGCCGGGGAGCTGTTTTTT
cdr3_aa: CASSQAHGGTSGLRGAGELFF

j_call: TRBJ1-1
d_call: NA
clone_size: NA
v_call: TRBV5-1
cdr3_nt: TGCGCCAGCAGCTTTTTCGGGGGGAACACTGAAGCTTTCTTT
cdr3_aa: CASSFFGGNTEAFF

j_call: TRBJ1-4
d_call: NA
clone_size: NA
v_call: TRBV4-3
cdr3_nt: TGCGCCAGCAGCCAAGATTCCGCAGGTTATAATGAAAAACTGTTTTTT
cdr3_aa: CASSQDSAGYNEKLFF

j_call: TRBJ2-1
d_call: TRBD1
clone_size: NA
v_call: TRBV6-2/TRBV6-3
cdr3_nt: TGTGCCAGCAGTCCCACAGGGGGCTTGAACAATGAGCAGTTCTTC
cdr3_aa: CASSPTGGLNNEQFF

j_call: TRBJ2-1
d_call: TRBD2
clone_size: NA
v_call: TRBV15
cdr3_nt: TGTGCCACCAGCGAGGGAGGTCAGCGGGAGGTCAATGAGCAGTTCTTC
cdr3_aa: CATSEGGQREVNEQFF

j_call: TRBJ2-1
d_call: TRBD2
clone_size: once
v_call: TRBV3-1/TRBV3-2
cdr3_nt: TGTGCCAGCAGCTCGTCGCGGGGGGTAGCGGGAGCGTACAATGAGCAGTTCTTC
cdr3_aa: CASSSSRGVAGAYNEQFF

j_call: TRBJ2-5
d_call: TRBD1
clone_size: NA
v_call: TRBV16
cdr3_nt: TGTGCCAGCAGCCAAGCTGGACAGGGGGAGACCCAGTACTTC
cdr3_aa: CASSQAGQGETQYF

j_call: TRBJ2-3
d_call: TRBD2
clone_size: NA
v_call: TRBV3-1/TRBV3-2
cdr3_nt: TGTGCCAGCAGCCCCACTGGGACTAGCGGCACAGATACGCAGTATTTT
cdr3_aa: CASSPTGTSGTDTQYF

j_call: TRBJ2-1
d_call: NA
clone_size: NA
v_call: TRBV15
cdr3_nt: TGTGCCACCAGCAGAGCGGCAGGTCAAGTCGATGAGCAGTTCTTC
cdr3_aa: CATSRAAGQVDEQFF

j_call: TRBJ2-7
d_call: TRBD1
clone_size: NA
v_call: TRBV30
cdr3_nt: TGTGCCTGGAGTGTAGGGACAGGGGTCGTCTACGAGCAGTACTTC
cdr3_aa: CAWSVGTGVVYEQYF

j_call: TRBJ1-2
d_call: TRBD1
clone_size: NA
v_call: TRBV6-2/TRBV6-3
cdr3_nt: TGTGCCAGCAGTTCGACAGGGGGCTCTAGTGGCTACACCTTC
cdr3_aa: CASSSTGGSSGYTF

j_call: TRBJ1-5
d_call: NA
clone_size: NA
v_call: TRBV2
cdr3_nt: TGTGCCAGCAGTGAACTGGCCTCCGATCAGCCCCAGCATTTT
cdr3_aa: CASSELASDQPQHF

j_call: TRBJ1-5
d_call: NA
clone_size: NA
v_call: TRBV19
cdr3_nt: TGTGCCAGTAGTACCAGGGGCCAGCCCCAGCATTTT
cdr3_aa: CASSTRGQPQHF

j_call: TRBJ2-1
d_call: TRBD2
clone_size: NA
v_call: TRBV13
cdr3_nt: TGTGCCAGCAGCTCCCCCCGTGGGAGGGCAACCTACAATGAGCAGTTCTTC
cdr3_aa: CASSSPRGRATYNEQFF

j_call: TRBJ2-1
d_call: NA
clone_size: NA
v_call: TRBV27
cdr3_nt: TGTGCCAGCACCCCACGAGGGTTTTTGGATGAGCAGTTCTTC
cdr3_aa: CASTPRGFLDEQFF

j_call: TRBJ2-2
d_call: TRBD2
clone_size: few
v_call: TRBV5-1
cdr3_nt: TGCGCCAGCAGCTTGGGGACTAGCCCGAACACCGGGGAGCTGTTTTTT
cdr3_aa: CASSLGTSPNTGELFF

j_call: TRBJ2-1
d_call: TRBD2
clone_size: NA
v_call: TRBV7-2
cdr3_nt: TGTGCCAGCAGCTTAACTAGCGGGAGATGGGATGAGCAGTTCTTC
cdr3_aa: CASSLTSGRWDEQFF

j_call: TRBJ2-7
d_call: NA
clone_size: NA
v_call: TRBV19
cdr3_nt: TGTGCCAGTAGCCTCGGGACTCTCGACTCCTACGAGCAGTACTTC
cdr3_aa: CASSLGTLDSYEQYF

j_call: TRBJ2-2
d_call: NA
clone_size: NA
v_call: TRBV6-2/TRBV6-3
cdr3_nt: TGTGCCAGCAGCCCTCAGGCCGGGGAGCTGTTTTTT
cdr3_aa: CASSPQAGELFF

j_call: TRBJ1-4
d_call: NA
clone_size: NA
v_call: TRBV19
cdr3_nt: TGTGCCAGTAGTGTTAACCTAATAGAAAAACTGTTTTTT
cdr3_aa: CASSVNLIEKLFF

j_call: TRBJ1-2
d_call: NA
clone_size: NA
v_call: TRBV7-9
cdr3_nt: TGTGCCAGCAGCTTAGTGGGGGCCGATGGCTACACCTTC
cdr3_aa: CASSLVGADGYTF

j_call: TRBJ1-4
d_call: NA
clone_size: NA
v_call: TRBV7-9
cdr3_nt: TGTGCCAGCCGGGGGAGTTTCAATGAAAAACTGTTTTTT
cdr3_aa: CASRGSFNEKLFF

j_call: TRBJ2-3
d_call: NA
clone_size: NA
v_call: TRBV3-1/TRBV3-2
cdr3_nt: TGTGCCAGCAGCCAAGGGACACGACCAGATACGCAGTATTTT
cdr3_aa: CASSQGTRPDTQYF

j_call: TRBJ2-6
d_call: NA
clone_size: NA
v_call: TRBV4-2
cdr3_nt: TGTGCCAGCAGCCAAGAGGCAGGGACTGGGGCCAACGTCCTGACTTTC
cdr3_aa: CASSQEAGTGANVLTF

j_call: TRBJ1-1
d_call: NA
clone_size: NA
v_call: TRBV28
cdr3_nt: TGTGCCAGCAAAATGGGGCGGACTGAAGCTTTCTTT
cdr3_aa: CASKMGRTEAFF

j_call: TRBJ1-6
d_call: NA
clone_size: NA
v_call: TRBV7-2
cdr3_nt: TGTGCCAGCAGCTTAGGGGCGGGGAATAATTCACCCCTCCACTTT
cdr3_aa: CASSLGAGNNSPLHF

j_call: TRBJ1-6
d_call: NA
clone_size: once
v_call: TRBV10-1
cdr3_nt: TGCGCCAGCAGTGAACAGGCAAATTCACCCCTCCACTTT
cdr3_aa: CASSEQANSPLHF

j_call: TRBJ2-1
d_call: TRBD2
clone_size: NA
v_call: TRBV27
cdr3_nt: TGTGCCAGCAGCCCCCGGGGGGGGGACACCTACAATGAGCAGTTCTTC
cdr3_aa: CASSPRGGDTYNEQFF

j_call: TRBJ1-4
d_call: NA
clone_size: NA
v_call: TRBV5-5
cdr3_nt: TGTGCCAGCAGCCCCCTTAGGGACACGCTTTTT
cdr3_aa: CASSPLRDTLF

j_call: TRBJ2-5
d_call: TRBD2
clone_size: NA
v_call: TRBV18
cdr3_nt: TGTGCCAGCTCACCAGTTACTCGCGGGAGGCGTCCGGGGACCCAGTACTTC
cdr3_aa: CASSPVTRGRRPGTQYF

j_call: TRBJ2-1
d_call: NA
clone_size: NA
v_call: TRBV7-9
cdr3_nt: TGTGCCAGCAGCTTGGCTCAGGGCTCCTACAATGAGCAGTTCTTC
cdr3_aa: CASSLAQGSYNEQFF

j_call: TRBJ2-4
d_call: NA
clone_size: NA
v_call: TRBV9
cdr3_nt: TGTGCCAGCAGCGCTCCCTTGGGGGCTGGGTCTGACATTCAGTACTTC
cdr3_aa: CASSAPLGAGSDIQYF

j_call: TRBJ2-7
d_call: NA
clone_size: few
v_call: TRBV9
cdr3_nt: TGTGCCAGCAGCGTAGCTCGGGAGTCGTTCCAGTACTTC
cdr3_aa: CASSVARESFQYF

j_call: TRBJ2-3
d_call: NA
clone_size: NA
v_call: TRBV27
cdr3_nt: TGTGCCAGCAGCCCGCTTTACTCTAGCACAGATACGCAGTATTTT
cdr3_aa: CASSPLYSSTDTQYF